One and the same sample provided the 10 T cell receptor beta chains below, sequenced in a study of T cells in Graves' hyperthyroidism and ophthalmopathy. TCR beta CDR3 region amplification was performed from RNA transcripts. Researchers ran a first-round RT-PCR on the TCR CDR3 using the HTBI primer set. A single record per CDR3 protein comes from TCRdb applying MiXCR to the multiplex PCR reads. The sample holds 700,000 or so distinct CDR3 sequences, about 17% seen once. The source material was blood. Receptors originate from a young man with Graves' hyperthyroidism.

The J gene is TRBJ1-5, the V gene TRBV27, with D perhaps TRBD1 (5 bases). V gave up 5 bases and J gave up 7 bases, with 15 bases separating them. The length of the CDR3 is 14 residues. Germline values: CDR1 MNHEY, CDR2 SMNVEV (reference sequence). The CDR3 coding sequence is TGTGCCAGCAGTCCAGGCCCCGGGGGACAGCCCCAGCATTTT. As protein: CASSPGPGGQPQHF.

The chain employs TRBV7-9 and TRBJ2-7, with 7 bases identical to TRBD1. V gave up 3 bases and J gave up 0 bases; unmatched junction bases: 5. Germline V gives CDR1 SEHNR, CDR2 FQNEAQ (reference sequence). There are 15 residues in the CDR3. CDR3 DNA: TGTGCCAGCAGCTTCCGGGACAGAAGCTCCTACGAGCAGTACTTC. Protein product: CASSFRDRSSYEQYF.

The chain is built from TRBV28 and TRBJ1-1; D gene unclear. Trimming removed 2 bases from V and 6 bases from J, with 13 bases in between. Germline CDR1 is MDHEN and CDR2 is SYDVKM. This CDR3 region has 14 residues. The CDR3 is CASSLVPLRSEAFF. CDR3 DNA: TGTGCCAGCAGTTTAGTACCTCTACGGTCTGAAGCTTTCTTT.

The gene calls are TRBV20-1 and TRBJ2-3; TRBD2 aligns across 7 bases. The V segment lost 3 bases and the J segment 0 bases; nucleotides outside the gene matches: 6. Germline-derived CDR1 and CDR2 are DFQATT and SNEGSKA (reference sequence). This CDR3 spans 15 amino acids. The CDR3 coding sequence is TGCAGTGCTAGCCCTACTAGCGCAAGCACAGATACGCAGTATTTT. It encodes CSASPTSASTDTQYF.

This clonotype has a handful of counts. The chain links TRBV7-2 to TRBJ2-1; 7 bases are a match to TRBD2. Germline lookup yields CDR1 SGHTA and CDR2 FQGNSA. V shed 7 bases, J shed 0 bases, and the junction held 6 bases outside the gene matches. The CDR3 contains 15 residues. CDR3: CASTPSGPSYNEQFF. For the CDR3, the DNA is TGTGCCAGCACCCCTAGCGGTCCCTCCTACAATGAGCAGTTCTTC.

This clonotype turned up a few times. V usage is TRBV3-1 and J usage is TRBJ2-3; possible D gene TRBD1, 5 bases. This CDR3 comprises 16 residues. Germline CDR1 LGHDT, CDR2 YNNKEL (reference sequence). Trimming cost V 4 bases and J 3 bases, with 17 bases left between them. The chain's CDR3 is CASSPTGRVGTDTQYF. The CDR3 DNA reads as TGTGCCAGCAGCCCAACGGGCAGGGTGGGGACAGATACGCAGTATTTT.

The chain is built from TRBV9 and TRBJ1-4; no clear D. The CDR3 contains 15 residues. In germline, CDR1 is SGDLS, CDR2 YYNGEE. V was shortened by 0 bases and J by 2 bases, with 8 bases between the two germline ends. The CDR3 reads CASSVGGGTNEKLFF. The CDR3, as DNA: TGTGCCAGCAGCGTAGGTGGTGGGACTAATGAAAAACTGTTTTTT.

The CDR3 spells CASSYTASGINEQFF. CDR3 sequence (DNA): TGTGCCAGCAGTTACACAGCTAGCGGGATCAATGAGCAGTTCTTC. This chain connects TRBV6-5 to TRBJ2-1; TRBD2 aligns across 9 bases. The CDR3 is 15 amino acids. Losses at the gene ends were 2 bases for V and 6 bases for J; bases not matched to a gene: 5. CDR1 MNHEY and CDR2 SVGAGI come from the germline V gene.

CDR3 protein: CSARGGLRGGYTGELFF. The DNA of the CDR3 is TGCAGCGCCCGAGGGGGTTTAAGGGGCGGGTACACCGGGGAGCTGTTTTTT. The V gene is TRBV29-1, the J gene TRBJ2-2, with D perhaps matching TRBD1 (6 bases). The germline CDR1 and CDR2 sequences are SQVTM and ANQGSEA. The V end was cut by 7 bases, the J end by 3 bases, with 24 bases between. CDR3 length equals 17 residues.

The chain combines TRBV13 with TRBJ2-1, with 10 bases that match TRBD1. V lost 6 bases and J lost 7; bases outside the gene matches: 21. This CDR3 spans 19 amino acids. Germline CDR1 and CDR2: PRHDT and FYEKMQ (reference sequence). This chain's CDR3 is CASSRLDRGGLMGRNEQFF. The CDR3 DNA reads TGTGCCAGCAGTCGGTTGGACAGGGGGGGACTGATGGGTCGGAATGAGCAGTTCTTC.